One and the same sample provided the 5 T cell receptor beta chains below, sequenced in a study of human T cells and chemical hapten exposure. Indicated time point: patch test 2, 6 weeks after DPC sensitization. Treatment of the sample: therapeutic diphenylcyclopropenone sensitization with weekly scalp DPC. A single record per CDR3 protein comes from TCRdb applying MiXCR to the RACE reads. The sample consists of about 110,000 distinct CDR3 sequences, roughly 10% of them appearing once. Source: whole blood, taken in connection with sensitization to the hapten diphenylcyclopropenone (DPC). The receptor set was obtained from a woman in her forties with alopecia areata. Some clones in this sample may be carry-over from other donors' samples.

Many counts were recorded for this clonotype. The chain couples TRBV29-1 to TRBJ2-3; 10 bases match TRBD1. V lost 1 base to trimming and J lost 6 bases; unmatched junction nucleotides: 7. Germline CDR1 is SQVTM and CDR2 is ANQGSEA. CDR3 length: 15 amino acids. The CDR3 DNA is TGCAGCGTTGAAGCTGTGACAGGGGGCCCGGATACGCAGTATTTT. The encoded protein is CSVEAVTGGPDTQYF.

V gene TRBV14 combines with J gene TRBJ2-2; 8 nucleotides match TRBD2. Germline V lookup: CDR1 SGHDN, CDR2 FVKESK. The CDR3 loop spans 17 amino acids. V dropped 1 base and J dropped 5; count of bases not matched to a gene: 9. The CDR3 nucleotides read TGTGCCAGCAGCCAAGTTAGAGGAGTAGCGGGGACCGGGGAGCTGTTTTTT. Amino acids: CASSQVRGVAGTGELFF.

This clonotype was seen many times. The chain links TRBV24-1 to TRBJ2-3; D may be TRBD2 (6 bases). The CDR3 has 16 residues. The ends were cut back, 4 bases at V and 3 bases at J, with 16 bases in the middle. Germline lookup yields CDR1 KGHDR and CDR2 SFDVKD. CDR3 loop: CATSELAAGTTDTQYF. CDR3 coding DNA: TGTGCCACCAGTGAGTTAGCGGCGGGGACGACAGATACGCAGTATTTT.

The chain combines TRBV11-3 with TRBJ2-7; D might be TRBD2 (5 bases). CDR3 length: 17 amino acids. Trimming removed 4 bases from V and 0 bases from J, with 19 bases in between. In germline, CDR1 is SGHNT, CDR2 YENEEA. Written as DNA, the CDR3 is TGTGCCAGCAGCTCGCCGACTCGGGGTCCCAGCTCCTACGAGCAGTACTTC. Translating gives CASSSPTRGPSSYEQYF.

This clonotype was seen only a few times. The chain links TRBV28 to TRBJ2-7, with unresolved D. The germline V gene has CDR1 MDHEN and CDR2 SYDVKM. The CDR3 is 11 residues long. Trimming cost V 6 bases and J 7 bases, with 10 bases left between them. CDR3 region: CASSSPWEQYF. In DNA form, the CDR3 reads TGTGCCAGCAGCTCTCCCTGGGAGCAGTACTTC.